This TCR beta chain was identified during a study of blood T cell repertoires in COVID-19. The table came from immunoSEQ multiplex PCR; TCRdb's copy has only in-frame clones and leaves some out. Among approximately 310,000 clones listed, roughly nine tenths were seen once. V was clipped by 4 bases and J by 6 bases; unmatched bases: 15. CDR3 length: 17 amino acids. Germline CDR1 reads KGHSH; CDR2 reads LQKENI. V is TRBV18 and J is TRBJ2-7; TRBD1 matches 10 bases. This TCR was recovered from a man in his 60s who had recovered from COVID-19. The sequenced material came from PBMCs or T cells enriched from blood (not recorded which). The CDR3 region has the DNA TGTGCCAGCTCACGCGCCCTCCTGGGACAGGGGACGGGCGAGCAGTACTTC. This translates into CASSRALLGQGTGEQYF.